This passage covers 3 T cell receptor beta chains from one sample sequenced in a study of OX40 agonist ivuxolimab in advanced cancers. The library was generated by the immunoSEQ multiplex PCR assay. Drawn from immuneACCESS, this table holds only the in-frame rearrangements with V and J called that TCRdb kept. Clones are partly lost; checked studies trace under half to an unresolved V gene and leave the rest unexplained. The sample table holds some 58,000 clones, of which 70% to 90% were seen once. More than 1.5% of the sample is in the top ten clones. The material sequenced was CD4+ or CD8+ T cells sorted from blood, taken in a trial of the OX40 agonist ivuxolimab. Receptor source: an adult with an advanced solid tumor such as melanoma, head and neck, liver or kidney cancer.

In its sample, this clone was seen once. The chain links TRBV11-3 to TRBJ2-3; D remains ambiguous. Germline CDR1 is SGHNT and CDR2 is YENEEA. V dropped 1 base and J dropped 7 bases, with 6 bases sitting between them. This CDR3 has 12 amino acids. CDR3 amino acids: CASSLGVNTQYF. Written as DNA, the CDR3 is TGTGCCAGCAGCTTAGGAGTGAATACGCAGTATTTT. The whole variable domain, filled in from reference TRBV11-3 and TRBJ2-3, reads EAGVVQSPRYKIIEKKQPVAFWCNPISGHNTLYWYLQNLGQGPELLIRYENEEAVDDSQLPKDRFSAERLKGVDSTLKIQPAELGDSAVYLCASSLGVNTQYFGPGTRLTVL.

The rearrangement links TRBV5-1 to TRBJ1-2; TRBD1 might be the D (5 bases). CDR1 is SGHRS, CDR2 YFSETQ, per germline. The V end was cut by 5 bases, the J end by 8 bases, with 16 bases between. The CDR3 loop spans 13 amino acids. The CDR3 DNA sequence: TGCGCCAGCAGTCATGGGGACGAGAACGGCTACACCTTC. This gives the protein CASSHGDENGYTF.

The chain couples TRBV5-1 to TRBJ1-2, with D maybe TRBD1 (6 bases). The CDR3 length is 15 residues. Per the germline V gene, CDR1 is SGHRS and CDR2 is YFSETQ. V was cut by 0 bases and J by 2 bases, with 11 bases left in between. The CDR3 region has the DNA TGCGCCAGCAGCTTGGGGCAGGGGAAAAACTATGGCTACACCTTC. This codes for CASSLGQGKNYGYTF.